The entry below describes one T cell receptor (beta chain). The sample originates from a study of T cell responses to AZD1222 COVID-19 vaccine. Trimming left V 7 bases short and J 8 bases short, with 11 bases between. This CDR3 spans 12 amino acids. Germline-derived CDR1 and CDR2 are SNHLY and FYNNEI. Measured with immunoSEQ multiplex PCR; TCRdb has only the in-frame clones, and not every one. This sample carries around 84,000 clones, about 90% of them seen once, and the ten largest clones take under 13%. This specimen was peripheral blood, taken on day 0 of MenACWY control vaccination. J is TRBJ2-2 and V is TRBV2; D is undetermined. The clonotype was recovered from an adult in good health. CDR3 amino acids: CASNRLGGELFF. CDR3 bases: TGTGCCAGCAATAGACTTGGGGGGGAGCTGTTTTTT. Drawing the rest from reference TRBV2 and TRBJ2-2, the complete variable domain is EPEVTQTPSHQVTQMGQEVILRCVPISNHLYFYWYRQILGQKVEFLVSFYNNEISEKSEIFDDQFSVERPDGSNFTLKIRSTKLEDSAMYFCASNRLGGELFFGEGSRLTVL.